These 9 T cell receptor beta chains came from one sample sequenced in a study of cytomegalovirus exposure and HLA in healthy donors. PCR involved 60 Vbeta and 13 Jbeta primers. Sequenced by immunoSEQ multiplex PCR; TCRdb stores in-frame clones only, minus some. The sample lists some 180,000 clones, 70% to 85% occurring once. Specimen: PBMCs. The receptors here all came from a woman aged 55-75 years in good health and CMV-seropositive.

The chain employs TRBV18 and TRBJ2-7, with 7 bases fitting TRBD1. Germline V gene data show CDR1 as KGHSH and CDR2 as LQKENI. After removal of 3 bases from V and 4 bases from J, the junction contained 3 bases not matched to a gene. This CDR3 is 13 amino acids long. This chain's CDR3 is CASSPDRAYEQYF. The CDR3 DNA sequence: TGTGCCAGCTCACCCGACAGGGCATACGAGCAGTACTTC.

The J gene is TRBJ1-5, the V gene TRBV19, with D possibly being TRBD1 (5 bases). The V and J ends lost 7 bases and 1 base respectively, with 17 bases between them. The length of the CDR3 is 16 residues. The germline V gene encodes CDR1 LNHDA and CDR2 SQIVND (reference sequence). The CDR3 coding sequence is TGTGCCAGTACCTCCTTCGGGGGTATAAGCAATCAGCCCCAGCATTTT. Protein: CASTSFGGISNQPQHF.

The genes are TRBV5-1 and TRBJ2-7; the D gene is possibly TRBD1 (6 bases). The CDR3 extends over 15 amino acids. Germline V gene sequence: CDR1 SGHRS, CDR2 YFSETQ. V lost 0 bases, J lost 4 bases, and 14 bases lay in between. The CDR3, as DNA: TGCGCCAGCAGCTTGGGTTGGGGGACAACTTACGAGCAGTACTTC. Residues: CASSLGWGTTYEQYF.

The chain couples TRBV7-9 to TRBJ1-2; 7 bases fit TRBD1. CDR1 and CDR2 from the germline V gene are SEHNR and FQNEAQ (reference sequence). J was trimmed by 4 bases and V by 3 bases; bases with no gene match: 8. This CDR3 comprises 15 residues. This chain's CDR3 is CASSFGTVPSYGYTF. The CDR3 DNA reads as TGTGCCAGCAGCTTTGGGACAGTCCCTTCCTATGGCTACACCTTC.

This chain connects TRBV5-1 to TRBJ1-2, with D possibly TRBD1 on 5 matching bases. Germline CDR1 reads SGHRS; CDR2 reads YFSETQ. The CDR3 covers 13 residues. V was clipped by 1 base and J by 8 bases, with 12 bases between them. CDR3 residues: CASSLQGEGGYTF. CDR3 sequence (DNA): TGCGCCAGCAGCTTGCAGGGTGAAGGCGGCTACACCTTC.

The chain recombines TRBV5-1 with TRBJ2-1; 13 positions match TRBD2. Germline CDR1 and CDR2: SGHRS and YFSETQ. The CDR3 has 16 residues. Trimming took 5 bases from V and 3 from J; bases not matched to a gene: 5. The CDR3 here is CASRPGTSGVYNEQFF. The CDR3 bases are TGCGCCAGCAGACCCGGGACTAGCGGGGTCTACAATGAGCAGTTCTTC.

The chain employs TRBV5-4 and TRBJ2-2; a possible D gene is TRBD2 (6 bases). The CDR3 totals 15 residues. The germline gives CDR1 SGHNT, CDR2 YYREEE (reference sequence). The ends were cut back, 4 bases at V and 5 bases at J, with 15 bases in the middle. The CDR3 nucleotides are TGTGCCAGCAGCCGGGACGGGGGAGGAACCGGGGAGCTGTTTTTT. Protein product: CASSRDGGGTGELFF.

This clone was detected only a few times. This chain links TRBV30 with TRBJ1-1; perhaps TRBD1 as D (6 bases). Trimming took off 5 bases at V and 13 bases at J, with 14 bases between the two ends. Germline V lookup: CDR1 GTSNPN, CDR2 SVGIG (reference sequence). The CDR3 consists of 10 residues. This CDR3 is CAWGNRVGFF. CDR3 nucleotide sequence: TGTGCCTGGGGGAACAGGGTAGGTTTCTTT.

The V call is TRBV19, the J call TRBJ2-2; 7 bases match TRBD2. Germline loops: CDR1 LNHDA, CDR2 SQIVND (reference sequence). Trimming took 3 bases from V and 6 from J; bases not matched to a gene: 7. This CDR3 spans 15 amino acids. Here the CDR3 reads CASSIGAGVAGELFF. The CDR3 nucleotides are TGTGCCAGTAGTATTGGGGCGGGAGTAGCCGGGGAGCTGTTTTTT.